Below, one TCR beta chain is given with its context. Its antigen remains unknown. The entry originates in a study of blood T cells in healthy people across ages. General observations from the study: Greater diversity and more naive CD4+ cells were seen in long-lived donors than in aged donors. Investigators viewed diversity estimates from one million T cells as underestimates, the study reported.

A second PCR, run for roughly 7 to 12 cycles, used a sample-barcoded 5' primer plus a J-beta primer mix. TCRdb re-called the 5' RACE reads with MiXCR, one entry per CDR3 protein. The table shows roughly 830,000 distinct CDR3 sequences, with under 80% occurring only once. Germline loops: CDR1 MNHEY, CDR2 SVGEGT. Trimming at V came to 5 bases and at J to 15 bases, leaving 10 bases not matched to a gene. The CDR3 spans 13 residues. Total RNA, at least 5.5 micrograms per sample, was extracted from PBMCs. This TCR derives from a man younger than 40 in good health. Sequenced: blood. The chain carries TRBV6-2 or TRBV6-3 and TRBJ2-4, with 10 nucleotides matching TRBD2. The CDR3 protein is CASSDGLAAGLYF. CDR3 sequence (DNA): TGTGCCAGCAGTGACGGACTAGCGGCAGGGCTGTACTTC.